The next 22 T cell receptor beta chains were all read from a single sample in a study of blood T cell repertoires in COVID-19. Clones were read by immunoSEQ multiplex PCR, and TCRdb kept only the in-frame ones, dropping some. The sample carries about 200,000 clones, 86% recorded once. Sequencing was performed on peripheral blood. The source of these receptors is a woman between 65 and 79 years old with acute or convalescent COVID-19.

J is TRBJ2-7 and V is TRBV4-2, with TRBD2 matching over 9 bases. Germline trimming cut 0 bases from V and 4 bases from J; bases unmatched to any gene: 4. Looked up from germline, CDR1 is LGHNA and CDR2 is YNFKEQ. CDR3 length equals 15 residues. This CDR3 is CASSQDASGTYEQYF. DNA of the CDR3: TGTGCCAGCAGCCAAGACGCTAGCGGGACTTACGAGCAGTACTTC.

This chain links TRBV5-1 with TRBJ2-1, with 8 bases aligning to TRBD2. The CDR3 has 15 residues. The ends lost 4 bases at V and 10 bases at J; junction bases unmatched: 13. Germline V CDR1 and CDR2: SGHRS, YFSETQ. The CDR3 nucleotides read TGCGCCAGCAGCCCCTTCGCGAGCGGGAGTGGCGAGCAGTTCTTC. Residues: CASSPFASGSGEQFF.

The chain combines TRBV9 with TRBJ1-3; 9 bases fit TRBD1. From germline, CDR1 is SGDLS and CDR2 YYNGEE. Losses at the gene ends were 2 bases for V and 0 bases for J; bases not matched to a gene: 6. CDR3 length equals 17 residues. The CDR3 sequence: CASSVTGQGNSGNTIYF. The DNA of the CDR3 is TGTGCCAGCAGCGTTACGGGACAGGGCAACTCTGGAAACACCATATATTTT.

CDR3 nucleotides: TGTGCCAGCAGCGCTAGACTAGCAACCGGGGAGCTGTTTTTT. Amino acid sequence: CASSARLATGELFF. The chain links TRBV7-9 to TRBJ2-2; 7 bases fit TRBD2. CDR3 length: 14 amino acids. V gave up 5 bases and J gave up 5 bases; unmatched junction bases: 5. Germline-derived CDR1 and CDR2 are SEHNR and FQNEAQ (reference sequence).

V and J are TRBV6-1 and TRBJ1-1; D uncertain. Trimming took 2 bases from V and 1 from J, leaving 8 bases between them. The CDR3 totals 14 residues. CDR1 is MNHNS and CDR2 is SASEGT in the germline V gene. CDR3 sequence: CASSEPAPNTEAFF. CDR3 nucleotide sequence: TGTGCCAGCAGTGAACCAGCGCCGAACACTGAAGCTTTCTTT.

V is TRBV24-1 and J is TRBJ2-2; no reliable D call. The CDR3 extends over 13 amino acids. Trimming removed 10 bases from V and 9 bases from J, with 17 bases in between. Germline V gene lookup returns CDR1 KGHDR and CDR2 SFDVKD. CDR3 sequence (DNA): TGTGCCACGTCGAACCCTAAGTCCCGGGAGCTGTTTTTT. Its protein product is CATSNPKSRELFF.

The CDR3 loop reads CASSPGSSGNTIYF. As DNA, the CDR3 is TGTGCCAGCAGCCCCGGTAGCTCTGGAAACACCATATATTTT. This chain joins TRBV9 and TRBJ1-3, with D hard to call. The V gene lost 4 bases and the J gene lost 0 bases, with 8 bases spanning the gap. CDR3 length: 14 amino acids. Germline assignment: CDR1 SGDLS and CDR2 YYNGEE. Full variable domain (rest looked up from reference TRBV9 and TRBJ1-3): DSGVTQTPKHLITATGQRVTLRCSPRSGDLSVYWYQQSLDQGLQFLIQYYNGEERAKGNILERFSAQQFPDLHSELNLSSLELGDSALYFCASSPGSSGNTIYFGEGSWLTVV.

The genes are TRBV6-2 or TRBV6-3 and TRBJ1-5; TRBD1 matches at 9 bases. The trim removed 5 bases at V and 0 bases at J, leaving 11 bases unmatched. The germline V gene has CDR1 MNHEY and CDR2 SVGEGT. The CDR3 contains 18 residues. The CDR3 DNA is TGTGCCAGCAGTCCACAGGGGGCGCTCACCCATAGCAATCAGCCCCAGCATTTT. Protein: CASSPQGALTHSNQPQHF.

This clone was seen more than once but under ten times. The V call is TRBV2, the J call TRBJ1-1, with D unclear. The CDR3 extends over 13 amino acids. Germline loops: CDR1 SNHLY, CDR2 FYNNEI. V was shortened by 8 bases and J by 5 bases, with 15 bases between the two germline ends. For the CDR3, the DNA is TGTGCCAGCTGCGGGCAGAAGGGAACTGAAGCTTTCTTT. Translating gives CASCGQKGTEAFF.

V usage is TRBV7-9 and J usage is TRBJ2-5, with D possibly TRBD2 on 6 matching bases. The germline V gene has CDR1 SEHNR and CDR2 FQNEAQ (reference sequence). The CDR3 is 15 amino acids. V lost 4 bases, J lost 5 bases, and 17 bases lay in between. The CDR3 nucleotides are TGTGCCAGCAGCTATACGGAGGGCCGGGGGGAGACCCAGTACTTC. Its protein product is CASSYTEGRGETQYF.

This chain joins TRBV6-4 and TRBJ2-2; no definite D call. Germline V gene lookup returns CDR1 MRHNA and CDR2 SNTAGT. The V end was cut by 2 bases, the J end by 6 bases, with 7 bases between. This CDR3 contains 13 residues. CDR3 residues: CASSDLAAGELFF. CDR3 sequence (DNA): TGTGCCAGCAGTGACCTGGCAGCCGGGGAGCTGTTTTTT.

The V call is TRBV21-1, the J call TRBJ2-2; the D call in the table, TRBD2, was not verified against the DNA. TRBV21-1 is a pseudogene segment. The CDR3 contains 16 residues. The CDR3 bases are TGTGCCAGCAGCAAAGCGGCCCGGAGGAACACCGGGGAGCTGTTTTTT. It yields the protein CASSKAARRNTGELFF.

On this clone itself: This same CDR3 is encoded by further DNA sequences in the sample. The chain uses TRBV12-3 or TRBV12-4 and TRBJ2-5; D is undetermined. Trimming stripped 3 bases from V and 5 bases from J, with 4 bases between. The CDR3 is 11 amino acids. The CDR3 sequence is CASSFGETQYF. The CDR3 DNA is TGTGCCAGCAGTTTTGGCGAGACCCAGTACTTC.

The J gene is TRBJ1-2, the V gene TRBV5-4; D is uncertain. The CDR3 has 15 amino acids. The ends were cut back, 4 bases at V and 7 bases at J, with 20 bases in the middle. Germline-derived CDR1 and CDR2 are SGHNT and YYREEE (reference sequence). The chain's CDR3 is CASSQTRGKYSGYTF. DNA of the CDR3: TGTGCCAGCAGCCAGACCCGAGGGAAGTATAGTGGCTACACCTTC.

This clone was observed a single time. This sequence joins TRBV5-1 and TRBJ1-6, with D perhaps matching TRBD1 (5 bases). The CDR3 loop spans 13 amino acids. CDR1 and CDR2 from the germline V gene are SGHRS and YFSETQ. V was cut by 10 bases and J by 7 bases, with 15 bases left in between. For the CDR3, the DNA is TGCGCCTCCCGGGGGACCGAAAATTCACCCCTCCACTTT. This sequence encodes CASRGTENSPLHF. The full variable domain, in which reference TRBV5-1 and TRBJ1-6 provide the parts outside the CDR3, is KAGVTQTPRYLIKTRGQQVTLSCSPISGHRSVSWYQQTPGQGLQFLFEYFSETQRNKGNFPGRFSGRQFSNSRSEMNVSTLELGDSALYLCASRGTENSPLHFGNGTRLTVT.

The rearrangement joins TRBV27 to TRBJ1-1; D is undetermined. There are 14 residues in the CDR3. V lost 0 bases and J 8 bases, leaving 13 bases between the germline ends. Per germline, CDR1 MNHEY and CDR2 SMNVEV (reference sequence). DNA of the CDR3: TGTGCCAGCAGTTTATCTCACAGCATCGTCGAAGCTTTCTTT. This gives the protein CASSLSHSIVEAFF.

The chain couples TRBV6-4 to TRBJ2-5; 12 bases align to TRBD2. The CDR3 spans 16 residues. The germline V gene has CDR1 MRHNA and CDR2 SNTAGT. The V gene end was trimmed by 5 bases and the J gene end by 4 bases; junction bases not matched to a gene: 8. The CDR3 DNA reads TGTGCCAGCAGTCAGACTAGCGGGGGCGACGCAGAGACCCAGTACTTC. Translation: CASSQTSGGDAETQYF.

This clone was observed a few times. Written as DNA, the CDR3 is TGTGCCAGCAGCCCGTTGGGCAGGGGACGATCGAGTGGAACTGAAGCTTTCTTT. Protein sequence: CASSPLGRGRSSGTEAFF. The chain links TRBV5-5 to TRBJ1-1; tentative D call: TRBD1 (6 bases). The CDR3 is made up of 18 amino acids. V lost 4 bases to trimming and J lost 5 bases, with 27 bases between them. Germline lookup yields CDR1 SGHKS and CDR2 YYEKEE (reference sequence).

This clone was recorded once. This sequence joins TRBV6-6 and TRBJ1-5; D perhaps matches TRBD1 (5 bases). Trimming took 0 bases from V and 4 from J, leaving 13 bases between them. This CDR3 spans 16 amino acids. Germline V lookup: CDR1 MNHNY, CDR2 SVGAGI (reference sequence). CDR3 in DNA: TGTGCCAGCAGTTACTCGGCCCCGGGGGGGAATCAGCCCCAGCATTTT. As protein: CASSYSAPGGNQPQHF.

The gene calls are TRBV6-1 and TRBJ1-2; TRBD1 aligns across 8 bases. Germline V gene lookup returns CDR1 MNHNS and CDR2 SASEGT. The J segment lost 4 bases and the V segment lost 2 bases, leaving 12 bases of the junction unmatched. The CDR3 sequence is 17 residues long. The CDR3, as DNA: TGTGCCAGCAGTGAAAGACTGATGGGGGACAGGCTCTATGGCTACACCTTC. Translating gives CASSERLMGDRLYGYTF.

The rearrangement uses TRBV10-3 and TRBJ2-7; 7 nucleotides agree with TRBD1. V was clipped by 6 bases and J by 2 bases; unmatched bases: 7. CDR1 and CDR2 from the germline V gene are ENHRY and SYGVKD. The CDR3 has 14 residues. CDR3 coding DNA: TGTGCCATCAGCTTGACAGGGACAGCCTACGAGCAGTACTTC. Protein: CAISLTGTAYEQYF.

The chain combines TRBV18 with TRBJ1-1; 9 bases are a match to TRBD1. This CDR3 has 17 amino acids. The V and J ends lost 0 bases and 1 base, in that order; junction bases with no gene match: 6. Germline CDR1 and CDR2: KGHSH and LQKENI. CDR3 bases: TGTGCCAGCTCACCACCACGGACAGGGGCGCGGAACACTGAAGCTTTCTTT. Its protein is CASSPPRTGARNTEAFF.